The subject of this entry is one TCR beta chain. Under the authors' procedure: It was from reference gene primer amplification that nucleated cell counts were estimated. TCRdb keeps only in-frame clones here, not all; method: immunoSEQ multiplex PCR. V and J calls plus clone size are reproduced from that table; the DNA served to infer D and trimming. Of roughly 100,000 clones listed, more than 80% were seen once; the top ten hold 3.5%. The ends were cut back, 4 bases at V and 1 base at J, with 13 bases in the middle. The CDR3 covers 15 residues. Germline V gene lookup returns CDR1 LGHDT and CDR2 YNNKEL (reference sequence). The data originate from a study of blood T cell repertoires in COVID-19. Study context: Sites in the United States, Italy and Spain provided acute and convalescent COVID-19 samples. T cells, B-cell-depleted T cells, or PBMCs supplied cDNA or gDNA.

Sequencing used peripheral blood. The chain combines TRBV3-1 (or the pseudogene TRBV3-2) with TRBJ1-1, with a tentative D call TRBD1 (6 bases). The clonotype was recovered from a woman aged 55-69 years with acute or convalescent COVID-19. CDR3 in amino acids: CASSLGGATNTEAFF. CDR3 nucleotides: TGTGCCAGCAGCCTGGGGGGGGCGACGAACACTGAAGCTTTCTTT.